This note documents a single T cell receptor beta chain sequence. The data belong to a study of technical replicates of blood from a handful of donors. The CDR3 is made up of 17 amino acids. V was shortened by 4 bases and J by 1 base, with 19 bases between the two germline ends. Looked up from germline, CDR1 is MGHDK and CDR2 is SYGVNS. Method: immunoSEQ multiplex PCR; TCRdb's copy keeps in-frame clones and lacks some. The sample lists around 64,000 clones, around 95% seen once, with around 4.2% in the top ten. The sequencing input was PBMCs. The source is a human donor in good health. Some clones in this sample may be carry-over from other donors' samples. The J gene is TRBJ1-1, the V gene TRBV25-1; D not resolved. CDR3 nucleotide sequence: TGTGCCAGCAGTGCCCCGGTCGGGGAAGGGTCGAACACTGAAGCTTTCTTT. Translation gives CASSAPVGEGSNTEAFF.